What follows describes a single TCR beta chain. Profiling relied on immunoSEQ multiplex PCR, and the TCRdb table lists in-frame clones only, not all of them. The repertoire holds millions of clones, with roughly 94% as singletons. The record originates from a study of shared clonotypes between healthy human individuals. Germline assignment: CDR1 SGHRS and CDR2 YFSETQ. The CDR3 spans 17 residues. The ends lost 1 base at V and 1 base at J; junction bases unmatched: 5. The chain joins TRBV5-1 to TRBJ2-1; 10 bases map to TRBD2. The specimen was naive CD4+ T cells sorted from blood. Subset given: CD45RA+ positively selected. The clonotype originates from a man aged 18 to 30 in good health. The CDR3: CASSLPSGGRSYNEQFF. The DNA of the CDR3 is TGCGCCAGCAGCTTGCCTAGCGGGGGCCGTTCCTACAATGAGCAGTTCTTC.